The T cell receptor (beta chain) described here comes from a study of cytomegalovirus exposure and HLA in healthy donors. Broader study findings: An assumption of roughly uniform sequencing depth across donors underlay the presence/absence analyses. Later analysis showed TCR association rates varying by HLA locus, highest for DRB1 and lowest for HLA-C.

Primers included in the PCR were 60 Vbeta and 13 Jbeta primers. Profiling relied on immunoSEQ multiplex PCR, and the TCRdb table lists in-frame clones only, not all of them. The sample lists 150,000 to 200,000 clones; around three quarters were seen once. This clone was counted only a few times. Its matching antigen is unknown. Specimen: PBMCs. The sequence derives from a middle-aged woman in good health and CMV-seronegative.

The CDR3 reads CASKTGLNTEAFF. Written as DNA, the CDR3 is TGTGCCAGCAAGACAGGCCTAAACACTGAAGCTTTCTTT. The rearrangement uses TRBV6-5 and TRBJ1-1, with D perhaps TRBD1 (6 bases). V was cut by 7 bases and J by 2 bases, with 11 bases left in between. In germline, CDR1 is MNHEY, CDR2 SVGAGI. The CDR3 loop spans 13 amino acids.